This T cell receptor (beta chain) appears in the sequencing data of a study of cytomegalovirus exposure and HLA in healthy donors. J gave up 7 bases and V 2 bases, and 10 bases lay outside the gene matches. The CDR3 extends over 15 amino acids. Germline CDR1 and CDR2: SGHDT and YYEEEE. Study findings and constraints: Rarity marked most TCR sequences, yet some public TCRs occurred in many donors. First-cohort TCR clusters were later found to tend to co-occur in the 120 validation repertoires.

Measured with immunoSEQ multiplex PCR; TCRdb has only the in-frame clones, and not every one. Among about 240,000 clones listed, about 90% were seen once. As concerns this clone: Its antigen remains unknown.

This TCR derives from a woman in her 30s in good health and CMV-seropositive. The sequenced sample consisted of PBMCs. This rearrangement joins TRBV5-6 to TRBJ1-2; 8 nucleotides align to TRBD1. DNA of the CDR3: TGTGCCAGCAGCTTTGGGACAGGCCTGGTGACTGGCTACACCTTC. Its protein product is CASSFGTGLVTGYTF.